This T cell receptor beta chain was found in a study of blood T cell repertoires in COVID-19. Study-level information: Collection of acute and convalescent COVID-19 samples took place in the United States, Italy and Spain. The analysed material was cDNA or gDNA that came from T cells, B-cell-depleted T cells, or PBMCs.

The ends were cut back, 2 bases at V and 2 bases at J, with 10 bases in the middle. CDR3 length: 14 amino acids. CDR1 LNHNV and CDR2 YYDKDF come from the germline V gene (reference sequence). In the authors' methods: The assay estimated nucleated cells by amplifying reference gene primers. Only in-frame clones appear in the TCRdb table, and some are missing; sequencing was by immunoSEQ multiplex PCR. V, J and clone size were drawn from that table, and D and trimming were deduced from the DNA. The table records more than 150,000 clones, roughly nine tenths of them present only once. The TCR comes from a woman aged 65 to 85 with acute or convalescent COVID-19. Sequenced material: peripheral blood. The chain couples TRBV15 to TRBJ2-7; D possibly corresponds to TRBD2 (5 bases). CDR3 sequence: CATSRRETTYEQYF. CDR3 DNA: TGTGCCACCAGCAGAAGAGAGACTACCTACGAGCAGTACTTC.